The next 27 T cell receptor beta chains were all read from a single sample in a study of cytomegalovirus exposure and HLA in healthy donors. It was with 60 Vbeta and 13 Jbeta primers that the PCR ran. Only in-frame clones appear in the TCRdb table, and some are missing; sequencing was by immunoSEQ multiplex PCR. This sample has under 200,000 clones; around 80% occur once, and the top ten carry under 3%. Sequenced input: PBMCs. These receptors originate from a woman between 50 and 59 years old in good health and CMV-seronegative.

This clone was found once. The V and J genes are TRBV4-3 and TRBJ1-5; no firm D call. V lost 0 bases and J lost 0, with 9 bases in between. From germline, CDR1 is LGHNA and CDR2 YSLEER. The CDR3 covers 16 residues. The chain's CDR3 is CASSQDFSGSNQPQHF. The CDR3 DNA reads TGCGCCAGCAGCCAAGATTTTTCAGGTAGCAATCAGCCCCAGCATTTT.

V gene TRBV5-6 combines with J gene TRBJ1-2, with TRBD1 identical over 8 bases. Trimming took 4 bases from V and 4 from J; bases not matched to a gene: 15. This CDR3 has 17 amino acids. Germline V lookup: CDR1 SGHDT, CDR2 YYEEEE. CDR3 sequence: CASSVEISGGAGYGYTF. In DNA form, the CDR3 reads TGTGCCAGCAGCGTGGAAATTTCAGGGGGCGCAGGCTATGGCTACACCTTC.

Only one count was recorded for this clone. The chain uses TRBV7-9 and TRBJ2-3; tentatively, D is TRBD1 (5 bases). The CDR3 contains 12 residues. Trimming took off 3 bases at V and 6 bases at J, with 7 bases between the two ends. The germline V gene encodes CDR1 SEHNR and CDR2 FQNEAQ (reference sequence). The CDR3 DNA reads TGTGCCAGCAGCTTCTCAGGGGATACGCAGTATTTT. This gives the protein CASSFSGDTQYF. The full variable domain, with the rest looked up from reference TRBV7-9 and TRBJ2-3, is DTGVSQNPRHKITKRGQNVTFRCDPISEHNRLYWYRQTLGQGPEFLTYFQNEAQLEKSRLLSDRFSAERPKGSFSTLEIQRTEQGDSAMYLCASSFSGDTQYFGPGTRLTVL.

The chain links TRBV7-9 to TRBJ2-4, with no clear D. This CDR3 is 12 amino acids long. Germline loops: CDR1 SEHNR, CDR2 FQNEAQ (reference sequence). Trimming shortened V by 5 bases and J by 14 bases, and 16 bases separated the two germline ends. The CDR3 DNA reads as TGTGCCAGCAGCGACAACAAGTACGGCGAGTACTTC. This gives the protein CASSDNKYGEYF.

This clone was recorded only once. The chain employs TRBV7-2 and TRBJ2-5; the D gene is possibly TRBD1 (5 bases). Judging by the DNA end, TRBJ2-7 fits better; the J call may be wrong. The CDR3 sequence is 15 residues long. The germline V gene encodes CDR1 SGHTA and CDR2 FQGNSA. The CDR3 sequence is CASSFDSPSVYEQYF. The CDR3 DNA reads TGTGCCAGCAGCTTTGACAGCCCGTCGGTCTACGAGCAGTACTTC.

The chain couples TRBV30 to TRBJ2-5, with a possible D match to TRBD1 (5 bases). The length of the CDR3 is 13 residues. Germline CDR1 reads GTSNPN; CDR2 reads SVGIG (reference sequence). The V gene lost 4 bases and the J gene lost 7 bases, with 16 bases spanning the gap. The CDR3 sequence: CAWTGLHGGTQYF. CDR3 DNA sequence: TGTGCCTGGACAGGGTTACATGGCGGGACCCAGTACTTC.

The J gene is TRBJ1-1, the V gene TRBV29-1; 7 bases are shared with TRBD1. Per germline, CDR1 SQVTM and CDR2 ANQGSEA. The CDR3 covers 15 residues. V shed 4 bases and J 4 bases; nucleotides not matched to a gene: 12. The chain's CDR3 is CSVAYRGRQSTEAFF. The CDR3 DNA follows: TGCAGCGTTGCTTACAGGGGACGCCAATCCACTGAAGCTTTCTTT.

This clone was counted between two and nine times. V is TRBV29-1 and J is TRBJ2-2; TRBD1 agrees at 9 bases. Germline values: CDR1 SQVTM, CDR2 ANQGSEA. V was pared by 3 bases and J by 6 bases, with 5 bases of the junction left unmatched. The CDR3 contains 14 residues. Written as DNA, the CDR3 is TGCAGCGTTGAGGGGACAGGGTCGGCCGGGGAGCTGTTTTTT. It codes for CSVEGTGSAGELFF.

The V and J genes are TRBV12-5 and TRBJ2-7, with D possibly being TRBD1 (5 bases). The CDR3 runs to 14 residues. Germline CDR1 and CDR2: LGHNT and FRNRAP. V shed 0 bases and J shed 9 bases, with 15 bases lying between them. The CDR3 region is CASGLVKGAFGQYF. For the CDR3, the DNA is TGTGCTAGTGGTTTGGTCAAAGGGGCCTTCGGGCAGTACTTC.

This clone has a single count. V usage is TRBV6-6 and J usage is TRBJ2-5, with D maybe TRBD1 (5 bases). The germline V gene has CDR1 MNHNY and CDR2 SVGAGI (reference sequence). Trimming pared 2 bases from V and 5 bases from J, leaving 15 bases between. The CDR3 has 15 residues. CDR3 DNA sequence: TGTGCCAGCAGTTACGCGCCAGGGATCGGGGAGACCCAGTACTTC. Translating gives CASSYAPGIGETQYF.

A single count supports this clone. V is TRBV5-5 and J is TRBJ2-1, with D hard to call. This CDR3 is built from 14 residues. Per germline, CDR1 SGHKS and CDR2 YYEKEE (reference sequence). The V end was cut by 0 bases, the J end by 2 bases, with 6 bases between. CDR3 loop: CASSLARTYNEQFF. The CDR3 nucleotides read TGTGCCAGCAGCTTGGCCAGGACCTACAATGAGCAGTTCTTC. Combining the CDR3 with reference TRBV5-5 and TRBJ2-1 gives the whole variable domain DAGVTQSPTHLIKTRGQQVTLRCSPISGHKSVSWYQQVLGQGPQFIFQYYEKEERGRGNFPDRFSARQFPNYSSELNVNALLLGDSALYLCASSLARTYNEQFFGPGTRLTVL.

The chain couples TRBV28 to TRBJ1-2; no definite D call. The length of the CDR3 is 14 residues. CDR1 MDHEN and CDR2 SYDVKM come from the germline V gene. The germline V and J ends were trimmed by 2 bases and 4 bases, with 11 bases remaining between them. The CDR3 region is CASSLPGVIYGYTF. The DNA of the CDR3 is TGTGCCAGCAGTTTACCCGGGGTGATCTATGGCTACACCTTC.

V usage is TRBV25-1 and J usage is TRBJ1-2; weak D call: TRBD1 (5 bases). Germline CDR1 is MGHDK and CDR2 is SYGVNS. The CDR3 spans 12 residues. The V and J ends lost 6 bases and 8 bases respectively, with 13 bases between them. DNA of the CDR3: TGTGCCAGCAGAGCAGGGTCGCAGGGCTACACCTTC. Its protein product is CASRAGSQGYTF.

This chain links TRBV6-5 with TRBJ2-1; D possibly corresponds to TRBD2 (5 bases). Germline lookup yields CDR1 MNHEY and CDR2 SVGAGI. The CDR3 is 11 amino acids. Here the CDR3 DNA reads TGTGCAGGGAGCTCCTACAATGAGCAGTTCTTC. Its translation is CAGSSYNEQFF.

In the case of this clone: Since no conserved phenylalanine or tryptophan closes the CDR3, a read error is the likely cause. It is unclear where the CDR3 begins or ends on the DNA, so no DNA is shown, and the CDR3 is as TCRdb lists it. This chain uses TRBV21-1 with TRBJ2-7; the table's D gene call, TRBD2, was not cross checked with the DNA. TRBV21-1 is a pseudogene segment. The CDR3 region is 15 residues in length, termini included. The CDR3 reads CASSKALFWAGSYPP.

This chain connects TRBV29-1 to TRBJ2-5; tentative D call: TRBD2 (6 bases). This CDR3 has 13 amino acids. V lost 8 bases, J lost 5 bases, and 18 bases lay in between. CDR1 and CDR2 from the germline V gene are SQVTM and ANQGSEA. CDR3 sequence: CSSEILAGETQYF. The CDR3 bases are TGCAGCTCTGAGATACTGGCGGGGGAGACCCAGTACTTC.

V usage is TRBV19 and J usage is TRBJ2-7; no firm D call. This CDR3 comprises 13 residues. The germline V gene encodes CDR1 LNHDA and CDR2 SQIVND (reference sequence). The V and J ends lost 0 bases and 0 bases respectively, with 3 bases between them. The CDR3 sequence is CASSIDSSYEQYF. The CDR3 bases are TGTGCCAGTAGTATAGACAGCTCCTACGAGCAGTACTTC.

Notes on this clone: A read error may account for a junction end that differs from germline. V and J are TRBV18 and TRBJ2-7, with 11 bases that match TRBD1. The germline CDR1 and CDR2 sequences are KGHSH and LQKENI. The CDR3 runs to 11 residues. The CDR3 nucleotides are TGTGCCAGCTCGCCTGGACAGGGGGCGGACTTC. It translates to CASSPGQGADF.

This clone was seen a few times. V gene TRBV25-1 combines with J gene TRBJ2-1, with D perhaps matching TRBD1 (6 bases). Trimming cost V 6 bases and J 5 bases, with 14 bases left between them. The CDR3 loop spans 14 amino acids. The V gene's germline CDR1 is MGHDK and CDR2 SYGVNS. The CDR3 sequence is CASRYRDPNNEQFF. The CDR3 DNA is TGTGCCAGCAGGTACAGGGATCCCAACAATGAGCAGTTCTTC. The full variable domain, completed using reference TRBV25-1 and TRBJ2-1, is EADIYQTPRYLVIGTGKKITLECSQTMGHDKMYWYQQDPGMELHLIHYSYGVNSTEKGDLSSESTVSRIRTEHFPLTLESARPSHTSQYLCASRYRDPNNEQFFGPGTRLTVL.

This chain links TRBV6-4 with TRBJ1-1; D uncertain. V dropped 5 bases and J dropped 6 bases, with 13 bases sitting between them. The CDR3 runs 13 residues. The V gene's germline CDR1 is MRHNA and CDR2 SNTAGT. CDR3 nucleotides: TGTGCCAGCAGTCTAACCCTCGGGGCTGAAGCTTTCTTT. Its protein is CASSLTLGAEAFF.

In the case of this clone: At one boundary the junction diverges from the germline segment, which might be a read error. This chain connects TRBV7-9 to TRBJ1-3, with D possibly TRBD1 on 5 matching bases. CDR1 is SEHNR, CDR2 FQNEAQ, per germline (reference sequence). This CDR3 comprises 17 residues. CDR3 loop: CSSSLLLQGNSGNAIYF. The CDR3 coding sequence is TGTTCCAGCAGCTTATTACTTCAGGGCAACTCTGGAAACGCCATATATTTT. Together with reference TRBV7-9 and TRBJ1-3, the CDR3 gives the full variable domain: DTGVSQNPRHKITKRGQNVTFRCDPISEHNRLYWYRQTLGQGPEFLTYFQNEAQLEKSRLLSDRFSAERPKGSFSTLEIQRTEQGDSAMYLCSSSLLLQGNSGNAIYFGEGSWLTVV.

This clone was seen just once. V usage is TRBV10-3 and J usage is TRBJ2-7; D gene ambiguous. Trimming shortened V by 2 bases and J by 0 bases, and 5 bases separated the two germline ends. The CDR3 runs to 13 residues. Germline V CDR1 and CDR2: ENHRY, SYGVKD. CDR3 DNA: TGTGCCATCAGTGAGGGCTCCTCCTACGAGCAGTACTTC. Protein: CAISEGSSYEQYF.

This sequence joins TRBV19 and TRBJ2-7; the match to TRBD2 covers 8 bases. V gave up 6 bases and J gave up 3 bases; unmatched junction bases: 13. Germline V CDR1 and CDR2: LNHDA, SQIVND (reference sequence). The CDR3 has 16 residues. CDR3 in DNA: TGTGCCAGTAGCTCATCCGCAACTAGCGGAGGCTACGAGCAGTACTTC. Protein: CASSSSATSGGYEQYF.

The rearrangement joins TRBV5-8 to TRBJ2-3; a possible D gene is TRBD2 (6 bases). Germline lookup yields CDR1 SGHTS and CDR2 YDEGEE. The CDR3 has 15 residues. V was shortened by 4 bases and J by 5 bases, with 17 bases between the two germline ends. The CDR3 DNA reads TGTGCCAGCAGCGGCGACCGGAGGGCCGGAGATACGCAGTATTTT. Amino acids: CASSGDRRAGDTQYF.

V is TRBV5-1 and J is TRBJ2-5, with TRBD2 matching over 10 bases. There are 17 residues in the CDR3. The germline V gene has CDR1 SGHRS and CDR2 YFSETQ. V gave up 0 bases and J gave up 2 bases; unmatched junction bases: 7. CDR3 bases: TGCGCCAGCAGCTTGGCTCCAGCGGGGGGGCCACAAGAGACCCAGTACTTC. Its translation: CASSLAPAGGPQETQYF.

The chain carries TRBV7-8 and TRBJ2-5, with TRBD1 matching over 10 bases. Trimming took 0 bases from V and 5 from J; bases not matched to a gene: 6. CDR1 is SGHVS, CDR2 FQNEAQ, per germline. The CDR3 is made up of 16 amino acids. The CDR3 sequence is CASSLAGQGLRETQYF. The CDR3 DNA sequence: TGTGCCAGCAGCTTAGCGGGACAGGGGTTGAGGGAGACCCAGTACTTC.

This clone was detected once. The J gene is TRBJ2-5, the V gene TRBV4-3; 7 nucleotides match TRBD2. CDR1 and CDR2 from the germline V gene are LGHNA and YSLEER. CDR3 length: 12 residues. V lost 8 bases to trimming and J lost 7 bases; unmatched junction nucleotides: 7. As DNA, the CDR3 is TGCGCCAGCGGGGACCGCGGGGGGACCCAGTACTTC. It codes for CASGDRGGTQYF.